This TCR beta chain was identified in a study of shared clonotypes between healthy human individuals. CD8 cells classed as naive were CD45RO-negative and positively selected for CCR7, excluding terminally differentiated effector memory CD45RA+ cells. Looked up from germline, CDR1 is SQVTM and CDR2 is ANQGSEA. Trimming removed 1 base at V and 1 base at J, with 17 bases between. This CDR3 contains 16 residues. The authors split each subset's genomic DNA evenly across several immunoSEQ plates. Profiled with immunoSEQ multiplex PCR; TCRdb holds only in-frame clones, not every one. The sample yields some 2.1 million clones, 80% to 95% seen once.

The rearrangement links TRBV29-1 to TRBJ2-7; D is undetermined. The sequenced sample was naive CD8+ T cells from PBMCs. This TCR was sampled from a man younger than 35 in good health. Some clones in this sample may be carry-over from other donors' samples. CDR3 region: CSVEGLAGHSSYEQYF. The CDR3 DNA is TGCAGCGTTGAAGGACTCGCTGGGCATTCATCCTACGAGCAGTACTTC.